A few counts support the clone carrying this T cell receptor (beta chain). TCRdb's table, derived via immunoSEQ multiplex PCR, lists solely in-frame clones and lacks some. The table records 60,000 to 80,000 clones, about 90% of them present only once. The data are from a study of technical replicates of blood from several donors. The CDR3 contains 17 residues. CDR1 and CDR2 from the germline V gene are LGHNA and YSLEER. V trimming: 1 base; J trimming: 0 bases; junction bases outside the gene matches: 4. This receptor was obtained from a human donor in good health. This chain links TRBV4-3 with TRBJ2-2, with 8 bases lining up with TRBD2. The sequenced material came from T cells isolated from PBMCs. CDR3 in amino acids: CASSQVPGLANTGELFF. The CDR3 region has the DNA TGCGCCAGCAGCCAAGTACCGGGACTAGCGAACACCGGGGAGCTGTTTTTT.